The sequence of this T cell receptor (beta chain) was determined in a study of blood T cell repertoires in COVID-19. V lost 3 bases and J 5 bases, leaving 13 bases between the germline ends. Germline CDR1 reads MNHNS; CDR2 reads SASEGT. This CDR3 comprises 14 residues. Seattle patient enrollment occurred during active infection, with longitudinal follow-up thereafter. Clones were sequenced by immunoSEQ multiplex PCR, and TCRdb holds only the in-frame ones, with some missing. The table shows about 270,000 clones, with more than 75% occurring only once. The sequenced sample was peripheral blood. The origin of this receptor is a woman aged 80 or older with COVID-19, enrolled during active disease. The chain carries TRBV6-1 and TRBJ1-1; D perhaps matches TRBD1 (6 bases). The CDR3 DNA follows: TGTGCCAGCAGTGATCAGGGGACGGTAACTGAAGCTTTCTTT. Its translation is CASSDQGTVTEAFF.